This TCR beta chain was found in a study of regulatory T cells in long-lasting Graves disease. Time point described: newly diagnosed GD, antithyroid drugs for less than 3 months. Scientists built the TCR library using RNA that was extracted from PBMCs. Graves' disease diagnosis used American Thyroid Association guidelines. Relying on iRepertoire HTBI primers and Arm-PCR of CDR3 regions, the team built TCR beta libraries. TCRdb recomputed calls from the multiplex PCR reads with MiXCR, one row per CDR3 protein. The sample records approximately 560,000 distinct CDR3 sequences, roughly 15% being singletons. There are 14 residues in the CDR3. Looked up from germline, CDR1 is DFQATT and CDR2 is SNEGSKA (reference sequence). Trimming stripped 0 bases from V and 2 bases from J, with 8 bases between. These data were likewise used in another study, on T cells in Graves' hyperthyroidism and ophthalmopathy.

This clonotype was sampled from a young man with Graves disease. Material: peripheral blood mononuclear cells (PBMCs), obtained at new diagnosis, from a patient treated with antithyroid drugs. The chain recombines TRBV20-1 with TRBJ2-4; D remains unclear. CDR3 DNA: TGCAGTGCTAGAGATATAGACACCAAAAACATTCAGTACTTC. It is translated as CSARDIDTKNIQYF.